This T cell receptor (beta chain) is from a study of T cell responses to AZD1222 COVID-19 vaccine. V lost 6 bases and J lost 5, with 20 bases in between. The CDR3 spans 15 residues. Germline V gene sequence: CDR1 SGHRS, CDR2 YFSETQ. Method: immunoSEQ multiplex PCR; TCRdb's copy keeps in-frame clones and lacks some. The sample contains around 130,000 clones, 92% of which appear only once. This clone was seen once. This TCR was recovered from an adult who received the AZD1222 COVID-19 vaccine. Sequencing was performed on peripheral blood, taken 28 days after the second AZD1222 dose. The chain uses TRBV5-1 and TRBJ2-5, with D possibly TRBD2 on 6 matching bases. DNA for the CDR3: TGCGCCAGCACGGACACCGGGACTTCCGTCGAGACCCAGTACTTC. Residues: CASTDTGTSVETQYF.